A selection of T cell receptor beta chains follows, all from one sample in a study of CXCR3-negative and CXCR3-positive naive CD8 T cells. TCRdb reanalyzed the 5' RACE reads and collapses them to one entry per CDR3 protein, without DNA. The sample shows about 82,000 distinct CDR3 sequences, and 0.85% to 1.4% sits with its ten largest clones. Source material: naive CXCR3- CD8+ T cells from blood. The source of these receptors is a human donor in good health. Some clones in this sample may be carry-over from other donors' samples. The CDR3 runs from the conserved cysteine through the conserved F or W. Some rows mark clone size as missing; the rest say once, few, many or name a class of expanded clone.

clone size: -
J gene: TRBJ2-7
CDR3 length: 15
V gene: TRBV29-1
CDR3 protein: CSVEDIGTASYEQYF

clone size: -
J gene: TRBJ2-2
CDR3 length: 15
V gene: TRBV29-1
CDR3 protein: CSVESSRANTGELFF

clone size: -
J gene: TRBJ2-1
CDR3 length: 19
V gene: TRBV29-1
CDR3 protein: CSVEDPETYRGPRTNEQFF

clone size: -
J gene: TRBJ2-3
CDR3 length: 12
V gene: TRBV29-1
CDR3 protein: CSGTGATDTQYF

clone size: -
J gene: TRBJ2-1
CDR3 length: 15
V gene: TRBV6-4
CDR3 protein: CASSLMDRAYNEQFF

clone size: -
J gene: TRBJ1-1
CDR3 length: 14
V gene: TRBV7-9
CDR3 protein: CASGVGQGNTEAFF

clone size: -
J gene: TRBJ2-2
CDR3 length: 13
V gene: TRBV5-4
CDR3 protein: CASSSDQDGELFF

clone size: -
J gene: TRBJ2-2
CDR3 length: 13
V gene: TRBV3-1
CDR3 protein: CGTGAINTGELFF

clone size: -
J gene: TRBJ2-1
CDR3 length: 15
V gene: TRBV4-1
CDR3 protein: CASSQTPGGDNEQFF

clone size: -
J gene: TRBJ2-2
CDR3 length: 15
V gene: TRBV5-4
CDR3 protein: CASSPGTANTGELFF

clone size: -
J gene: TRBJ2-1
CDR3 length: 14
V gene: TRBV2
CDR3 protein: CASSEIPGVARQFF

clone size: -
J gene: TRBJ2-1
CDR3 length: 15
V gene: TRBV7-9
CDR3 protein: CASSLAWDPYNEQFF

clone size: -
J gene: TRBJ2-7
CDR3 length: 11
V gene: TRBV7-6
CDR3 protein: CASGQGDEQYF

clone size: -
J gene: TRBJ2-2
CDR3 length: 16
V gene: TRBV12-3/TRBV12-4
CDR3 protein: CASIHAGESNTGELFF

clone size: -
J gene: TRBJ2-7
CDR3 length: 16
V gene: TRBV20-1
CDR3 protein: CSARDYRDSNPYEQYF

clone size: -
J gene: TRBJ2-7
CDR3 length: 14
V gene: TRBV28
CDR3 protein: CASSPERVPVEQYF

clone size: -
J gene: TRBJ2-3
CDR3 length: 14
V gene: TRBV7-6
CDR3 protein: CASSLELSGVTQYF

clone size: -
J gene: TRBJ2-1
CDR3 length: 15
V gene: TRBV25-1
CDR3 protein: CASSQGQGIMNEQFF

clone size: -
J gene: TRBJ2-5
CDR3 length: 14
V gene: TRBV29-1
CDR3 protein: CSVETGLDQETQYF

clone size: -
J gene: TRBJ2-3
CDR3 length: 17
V gene: TRBV20-1
CDR3 protein: CSARDLFAGGPGDTQYF

clone size: -
J gene: TRBJ2-2
CDR3 length: 16
V gene: TRBV5-5
CDR3 protein: CASSPTSGGHTGELFF

clone size: -
J gene: TRBJ2-1
CDR3 length: 15
V gene: TRBV29-1
CDR3 protein: CSVVSPTVEYNEQFF

clone size: -
J gene: TRBJ2-2
CDR3 length: 17
V gene: TRBV19
CDR3 protein: CASSYIRLAGVTGELFF

clone size: -
J gene: TRBJ1-6
CDR3 length: 13
V gene: TRBV19
CDR3 protein: CASSSHGNSPLHF

clone size: -
J gene: TRBJ1-1
CDR3 length: 16
V gene: TRBV7-9
CDR3 protein: CASSLPTGDMNTEAFF

clone size: -
J gene: TRBJ2-4
CDR3 length: 14
V gene: TRBV5-1
CDR3 protein: CASKVGTALNIQYF

clone size: -
J gene: TRBJ1-1
CDR3 length: 15
V gene: TRBV29-1
CDR3 protein: CSVEDLLELNTEAFF

clone size: -
J gene: TRBJ2-3
CDR3 length: 16
V gene: TRBV6-1
CDR3 protein: CASTLSGGASADTQYF

clone size: -
J gene: TRBJ1-5
CDR3 length: 15
V gene: TRBV28
CDR3 protein: CASSLKAGGNQPQHF

clone size: -
J gene: TRBJ1-2
CDR3 length: 14
V gene: TRBV20-1
CDR3 protein: CSASNTGSRSGYTF

clone size: -
J gene: TRBJ1-4
CDR3 length: 14
V gene: TRBV6-5
CDR3 protein: CASSSTGGNEKLFF

clone size: -
J gene: TRBJ1-5
CDR3 length: 13
V gene: TRBV6-1
CDR3 protein: CASSTHSSQPQHF

clone size: -
J gene: TRBJ2-3
CDR3 length: 14
V gene: TRBV20-1
CDR3 protein: CSARGTGLADTQYF

clone size: -
J gene: TRBJ2-7
CDR3 length: 18
V gene: TRBV7-8
CDR3 protein: CASSLTSWGTSGNYEQYF

clone size: -
J gene: TRBJ2-3
CDR3 length: 15
V gene: TRBV29-1
CDR3 protein: CSARGGGGPTDTQYF

clone size: -
J gene: TRBJ2-7
CDR3 length: 16
V gene: TRBV4-2
CDR3 protein: CASSQGLAGGPDEQYF

clone size: -
J gene: TRBJ2-3
CDR3 length: 15
V gene: TRBV28
CDR3 protein: CASSFEGDRTDTQYF

clone size: -
J gene: TRBJ2-5
CDR3 length: 13
V gene: TRBV5-6
CDR3 protein: CASSPRRQETQYF

clone size: -
J gene: TRBJ1-2
CDR3 length: 15
V gene: TRBV7-9
CDR3 protein: CASSPRMGRNLGYTF

clone size: -
J gene: TRBJ2-2
CDR3 length: 13
V gene: TRBV29-1
CDR3 protein: CSVERETTGELFF

clone size: -
J gene: TRBJ2-7
CDR3 length: 14
V gene: TRBV7-9
CDR3 protein: CASSLAGQIYEQYF

clone size: -
J gene: TRBJ2-7
CDR3 length: 13
V gene: TRBV15
CDR3 protein: CATSGRLAGEQYF

clone size: -
J gene: TRBJ2-3
CDR3 length: 15
V gene: TRBV12-3/TRBV12-4
CDR3 protein: CASSLWGGATDTQYF

clone size: medium-sized
J gene: TRBJ2-3
CDR3 length: 14
V gene: TRBV23-1
CDR3 protein: CASRNRTGTDTQYF

clone size: -
J gene: TRBJ2-5
CDR3 length: 17
V gene: TRBV7-2
CDR3 protein: CASRRRPNVPTAETQYF

clone size: -
J gene: TRBJ2-1
CDR3 length: 14
V gene: TRBV7-6
CDR3 protein: CASSPPASWHEQFF

clone size: -
J gene: TRBJ2-7
CDR3 length: 15
V gene: TRBV29-1
CDR3 protein: CSVEAGLAGRYEQYF

clone size: -
J gene: TRBJ2-7
CDR3 length: 15
V gene: TRBV6-5
CDR3 protein: CASSLGTGRSYEQYF

clone size: -
J gene: TRBJ1-1
CDR3 length: 14
V gene: TRBV5-1
CDR3 protein: CASSFLRGHTEAFF

clone size: -
J gene: TRBJ2-7
CDR3 length: 14
V gene: TRBV7-9
CDR3 protein: CASNANRDRDEQYF

clone size: -
J gene: TRBJ2-2
CDR3 length: 17
V gene: TRBV14
CDR3 protein: CASSQLMQISNTGELFF

clone size: -
J gene: TRBJ2-7
CDR3 length: 14
V gene: TRBV27
CDR3 protein: CASSPGQGTLEQYF

clone size: -
J gene: TRBJ2-3
CDR3 length: 16
V gene: TRBV6-5
CDR3 protein: CASSYSWRGGADTQYF

clone size: -
J gene: TRBJ2-5
CDR3 length: 13
V gene: TRBV27
CDR3 protein: CASSWDREETQYF

clone size: -
J gene: TRBJ2-1
CDR3 length: 14
V gene: TRBV14
CDR3 protein: CASSLRGSYNEQFF

clone size: -
J gene: TRBJ2-6
CDR3 length: 17
V gene: TRBV12-3/TRBV12-4
CDR3 protein: CASSFPMDYSGANVLTF

clone size: -
J gene: TRBJ2-7
CDR3 length: 13
V gene: TRBV5-1
CDR3 protein: CASSWGHTYEQYF